The sequence of this T cell receptor (beta chain) was determined in a study of blood T cells in healthy people across ages. Study conclusions and caveats: The percentage of naive T cells correlated strongly with TCR beta diversity. Naive CD4+ cell counts and diversity both ran higher in long-lived than in aged donors.

This clonotype appeared many times. Its antigen is unidentified. V lost 3 bases, J lost 8 bases, and 17 bases stayed unmatched. The CDR3 consists of 18 residues. Germline V CDR1 and CDR2: SGHTA, FQGNSA. The second PCR ran roughly 7 to 12 cycles with a sample-barcoded 5' primer and J-beta primers. From the 5' RACE reads, TCRdb called clonotypes with MiXCR, one entry per CDR3 protein. The table includes 710,000 or so distinct CDR3 sequences, approximately 29% detected once. The genes are TRBV7-2 and TRBJ1-2; 11 bases match TRBD1. Sequenced sample: blood. This receptor was identified in a woman of 80 years or more in good health. This CDR3 reads CASSFPGTGQGGREGYTF. The DNA of the CDR3 is TGTGCCAGCAGCTTCCCGGGGACGGGACAGGGGGGGCGAGAAGGCTACACCTTC.